A selection of T cell receptor beta chains follows, all from one sample in a study of OX40 agonist ivuxolimab in advanced cancers. Assay used: immunoSEQ multiplex PCR; TCRdb lists only in-frame clones, some missing. Of 80,000 or so clones in the sample, 89% were seen once. Sequences were derived from CD4+ or CD8+ T cells sorted from blood, sampled in a trial of the OX40 agonist ivuxolimab. These receptors came from an adult with an advanced solid tumor such as melanoma, head and neck, liver or kidney cancer. Both conserved end residues are part of each CDR3. The order of the fields is V gene, clone size, CDR3 length, D gene, J gene, CDR3 DNA, CDR3 protein. The D gene is left open where the match is weak. Some rows have no size entry. The others give once, few or many, or a class for an expanded clone.

TRBV7-2	few	13	-	TRBJ1-1	TGTGCCAGCAGCTTAGTCAAGGGCACTGAAGCTTTCTTT	CASSLVKGTEAFF
TRBV29-1	-	16	TRBD1	TRBJ1-2	TGCAGCGTTGCCCCACGCCTAAGGGACAGGATTTACGGCTACACCTTC	CSVAPRLRDRIYGYTF
TRBV11-3	-	17	-	TRBJ2-1	TGTGCCAGCTCTGTGGGAGGTTCTGGGGGCCCACAGGTAGAGCAGTTCTTC	CASSVGGSGGPQVEQFF
TRBV5-4	-	15	-	TRBJ1-3	TGTGCCAGCAGCTTGGATGCAGGAGGGGGAAACACCATATATTTT	CASSLDAGGGNTIYF
TRBV19	few	13	-	TRBJ1-1	TGTGCCAGTATGGGGGCGGAGAACACTGAAGCTTTCTTT	CASMGAENTEAFF
TRBV5-8	medium-sized	14	TRBD1	TRBJ1-6	TGTGCCAGCAGCTTTGACAGGGCCGATCGGGCCCTCCACTTT	CASSFDRADRALHF
TRBV11-2	-	14	TRBD2	TRBJ2-5	TGTGCCAGCAGCTCGCTTGCGGGGGGGGAGACCCAGTACTTC	CASSSLAGGETQYF
TRBV12-5	-	15	-	TRBJ2-3	TGTGCTAGTGGTTCCCCCCGAGGGGGCACAGATACGCAGTATTTT	CASGSPRGGTDTQYF
TRBV27	-	16	-	TRBJ2-1	TGTGCCAGCCAGTCGGGCTACTCAAGCTCCTACAATGAGCAGTTCTTC	CASQSGYSSSYNEQFF
TRBV9	-	14	-	TRBJ1-3	TGTGCCAGCAGCGCCCGCGATTCTGGAAACACCATATATTTT	CASSARDSGNTIYF
TRBV5-1	-	14	-	TRBJ2-7	TGCGCCAGCAGCCTGTCGGCAGCAAGCTACGAGCAGTACTTC	CASSLSAASYEQYF
TRBV5-6	-	15	TRBD1	TRBJ1-1	TGTGCCAGCAGCACGTTCGCCGGGACAGGGGCTGAAGCTTTCTTT	CASSTFAGTGAEAFF
TRBV28	-	19	TRBD1	TRBJ1-1	TGTGCCAGCAGTTCCTTATCCGGGACAGGGGGAGAGATGAACACTGAAGCTTTCTTT	CASSSLSGTGGEMNTEAFF
TRBV30	-	14	TRBD1	TRBJ1-2	TGTGCCTGGAGTCCGAACAGGGGGCTTCTTGGCTACACCTTC	CAWSPNRGLLGYTF
TRBV29-1	-	13	-	TRBJ1-1	TGCAGCGTTGAGGCCAGGATGAACACTGAAGCTTTCTTT	CSVEARMNTEAFF
TRBV6-6	once	13	-	TRBJ2-4	TGTGCCAGCACAAGGCAGGGCGAAAACATTCAGTACTTC	CASTRQGENIQYF
TRBV6-1	-	14	-	TRBJ1-2	TGTGCCAGCAAGATCAGCCCTAATAACTATGGCTACACCTTC	CASKISPNNYGYTF
TRBV18	-	14	TRBD1	TRBJ1-2	TGTGCCAGCTCACCCCCAGGGGGTGACTATGGCTACACCTTC	CASSPPGGDYGYTF
TRBV25-1	-	17	-	TRBJ1-5	TGTGCCAGCAGCTCCACAGACTACCCGGCAAGCAATCAGCCCCAGCATTTT	CASSSTDYPASNQPQHF
TRBV9	-	15	TRBD2	TRBJ2-1	TGTGCCAGCAGTCTGACTAGCGGTTCCAGCAATGAGCAGTTCTTC	CASSLTSGSSNEQFF
TRBV12-5	-	13	-	TRBJ2-1	TGTGCTAGTGGTCGCAGCCTAGGAAACGAGCAGTTCTTC	CASGRSLGNEQFF
TRBV5-5	-	14	-	TRBJ2-7	TGTGCCAGCAGCTTGGTACAGAGCTCCTACGAGCAGTACTTC	CASSLVQSSYEQYF
TRBV29-1	-	12	-	TRBJ1-2	TGCAGCGTTGAAGGGACATTGGATGGCTACACCTTC	CSVEGTLDGYTF
TRBV7-2	-	12	-	TRBJ1-2	TGTGCCAGCAGCTTAATGGGGGGAGGCTACACCTTC	CASSLMGGGYTF
TRBV11-2	-	11	-	TRBJ2-7	TGTGCCAGCAGCTTAGATCTGAGGCCCCACTTC	CASSLDLRPHF
TRBV11-2	-	16	TRBD1	TRBJ1-1	TGTGCCAGCAGCCCATTGGGACAGCCGAAGAACACTGAAGCTTTCTTT	CASSPLGQPKNTEAFF
TRBV6-5	few	15	TRBD1	TRBJ1-1	TGTGCCAGCCGATACAATAGGGGGCGGGGTACTGAAGCTTTCTTT	CASRYNRGRGTEAFF
TRBV6-6	-	11	-	TRBJ1-1	TGTGCCAGCAAGGGTGGTACTGAAGCTTTCTTT	CASKGGTEAFF
TRBV21-1	-	16	-	TRBJ1-4	TGTGCCAGCAGCAAAGAAGGGACAGACTATAATGAAAAACTGTTTTTT	CASSKEGTDYNEKLFF
TRBV9	-	16	TRBD2	TRBJ2-1	TGTGCCAGCAGCGTAGGATCAACTAGCGCCGACAATGAGCAGTTCTTC	CASSVGSTSADNEQFF
TRBV6-1	-	14	-	TRBJ1-2	TGTGCCAGCAAAGGGGGATGGGGTGACTATGGCTACACCTTC	CASKGGWGDYGYTF
TRBV9	-	14	TRBD1	TRBJ1-2	TGTGCCAGCAGCAAGGACAGGGGAGGAGGAGGCTACACCTTC	CASSKDRGGGGYTF
TRBV2	-	15	TRBD1	TRBJ1-4	TGTGCCAGCAGCAACAGGGGGGACGCTAATGAAAAACTGTTTTTT	CASSNRGDANEKLFF
TRBV28	-	14	-	TRBJ2-7	TGTGCCAGCAGTTGGTCGACCCTACCTGGGGAGCAGTACTTC	CASSWSTLPGEQYF
TRBV6-5	once	15	-	TRBJ2-3	TGTGCCAGCAGTTACAAAACCCCGGGGACAGATACGCAGTATTTT	CASSYKTPGTDTQYF
TRBV30	-	15	-	TRBJ1-5	TGTGCCTGGAGTACTGGTCCAGGGTCATGGCAGCCCCAGCATTTT	CAWSTGPGSWQPQHF
TRBV6-1	-	10	-	TRBJ2-5	TGTGCCAGCAGTTCGGGGACCCAGTACTTC	CASSSGTQYF
TRBV19	-	16	TRBD1	TRBJ2-7	TGTGCCAGTAGTTCCGTCCACAGGGGGCAGGTTGGCGAGCAGTACTTC	CASSSVHRGQVGEQYF
TRBV28	-	11	-	TRBJ2-7	TGTGCCAGCAGTTTGGCCTACGAGCAGTACTTC	CASSLAYEQYF
TRBV18	-	16	-	TRBJ1-1	TGTGCCAGCTCGGAACTGGGGGGGCGAGGGGACACTGAAGCTTTCTTT	CASSELGGRGDTEAFF
TRBV4-2	-	13	-	TRBJ2-5	TGTGCCAGCAGCCAAGATCGAACAAAGACCCAGTACTTC	CASSQDRTKTQYF
TRBV2	-	15	TRBD1	TRBJ1-5	TGTGCCAGCGGTGGGACAGGGGGCGGAATTCAGCCCCAGCATTTT	CASGGTGGGIQPQHF
TRBV5-5	-	15	-	TRBJ1-2	TGTGCCAGCAGCTTGGGAGGGCAGCCCTCCTATGGCTACACCTTC	CASSLGGQPSYGYTF
TRBV7-2	once	18	TRBD2	TRBJ2-5	TGTGCCAGCAGCCCCTTAAGGCTAGCGGGGGGGCTAGGAGAGACCCAGTACTTC	CASSPLRLAGGLGETQYF
TRBV6-1	-	13	-	TRBJ2-7	TGTGCCAGCAGTGCCCCTCCTTCCTACGAGCAGTACTTC	CASSAPPSYEQYF
TRBV7-9	-	14	-	TRBJ1-1	TGTGCCAGCAGCTTATCAGGCCCGAACACTGAAGCTTTCTTT	CASSLSGPNTEAFF
TRBV5-1	-	17	TRBD2	TRBJ2-5	TGCGCCAGCAGCCCGAGTGCTAGCGGGGGGAGTGGAGAGACCCAGTACTTC	CASSPSASGGSGETQYF
TRBV20-1	few	11	-	TRBJ1-2	TGCAGTGCACTGGGGGCCCGGGGCTACACCTTC	CSALGARGYTF
TRBV7-9	once	9	-	TRBJ2-1	TGTGCCAGCATCAGGACGCAGTTCTTC	CASIRTQFF
TRBV5-6	-	15	TRBD2	TRBJ2-7	TGTGCCAGCAGCTTGGGTGGCGGGAGAACCCACGAGCAGTACTTC	CASSLGGGRTHEQYF
TRBV30	-	14	-	TRBJ2-2	TGTGCCTGGGTCGACCGGTCGAACACCGGGGAGCTGTTTTTT	CAWVDRSNTGELFF
TRBV19	-	17	TRBD2	TRBJ2-1	TGTGCCGTCGCCCCGATGTACCGGCTAGCGGGAGGTCATGAGCAGTTCTTC	CAVAPMYRLAGGHEQFF
TRBV11-2	-	15	TRBD1	TRBJ2-3	TGTGCCAGCGGCACAACAGGGGTGTGGGCAGATACGCAGTATTTT	CASGTTGVWADTQYF
TRBV30	once	10	-	TRBJ2-5	TGTGCCTGGAGTGAGGAGACCCAGTACTTC	CAWSEETQYF